Following are 7 T cell receptor beta chains from one sample sequenced in a study of CD8+CD57+ T cells in acquired aplastic anemia (dated by TCRdb to between 2018 and 2020). What the work shows at the level of the full study, not this receptor alone: In patients, diversity was lower in CD8+CD57+ cells than in the total CD4+ and CD8+ cell pools.

No antigen is known for these receptors. Flow cytometry had shown CD8+CD57+ cell expansion in the patients selected for sequencing. TCRdb shows the sequencer as Illumina HiSeq 2000. Genomic DNA served as template for TCR beta VDJ combination and CDR3 sequence profiling. TCRdb handled the public reads itself, with Q25 trimming in fastp and clone calling in MiXCR, and kept productive beta chains. One record per CDR3 amino acid sequence lists the most common genes and DNA. Within this sample are almost 20,000 distinct CDR3 sequences, with 30% to 50% of them counted one time only. 87% of the sample is in the top ten clones. Sequencing input: CD8+CD57+ T cells sorted from PBMCs. Taken with the paper, the label for cell subset or site translates to: bead-enriched CD8+CD57+ effector memory T cells from SAA patients. The receptors shown here come from a human donor with aplastic anemia.

This clonotype is a singleton in its sample. V is TRBV5-1 and J is TRBJ2-1; weak D call: TRBD2 (5 bases). Trimming shortened V by 4 bases and J by 5 bases, and 10 bases separated the two germline ends. This CDR3 spans 13 amino acids. Germline CDR1 is SGHRS and CDR2 is YFSETQ. The CDR3 loop is CASSLGLNNEQFF. DNA for the CDR3: TGCGCCAGCAGCCTCGGACTCAACAATGAGCAGTTCTTC. The variable domain in full, completed from reference TRBV5-1 and TRBJ2-1, reads KAGVTQTPRYLIKTRGQQVTLSCSPISGHRSVSWYQQTPGQGLQFLFEYFSETQRNKGNFPGRFSGRQFSNSRSEMNVSTLELGDSALYLCASSLGLNNEQFFGPGTRLTVL.

With regard to this clonotype: Because it lacks the conserved phenylalanine or tryptophan at the end, this CDR3 is likely a read error. The DNA is omitted, as the CDR3 cannot be located on it reliably, and the CDR3 follows TCRdb's listing. The V call is TRBV25-1, the J call TRBJ2-1; the table's D call, TRBD2, has no DNA check behind it. The CDR3 extends over 17 residues, inclusive of both ends. Germline V lookup: CDR1 MGHDK, CDR2 SYGVNS. The CDR3 spells CASRGTSGMNSYNEPCP.

This clonotype was seen repeatedly, ten times or more. The chain joins TRBV7-3 to TRBJ2-1; no clear D gene. The germline CDR1 and CDR2 sequences are SGHTA and FQGTGA. V was cut by 8 bases and J by 7 bases, with 15 bases left in between. The CDR3 is 13 amino acids. The CDR3 coding sequence is TGTGCCAGCTCCTTAGAAGGGCTGAATGAGCAGTTCTTC. Amino acids: CASSLEGLNEQFF.

About this clonotype itself: A clone one base away is much larger, so this may be a read error. J is TRBJ2-5 and V is TRBV20-1, with TRBD2 as a possible D gene (6 bases). Germline CDR1 DFQATT, CDR2 SNEGSKA (reference sequence). This CDR3 has 13 amino acids. The chain's CDR3 is CSALLGGKEAQYF. For the CDR3, the DNA is TGCAGTGCCTTGCTTGGGGGGAAAGAGGCCCAGTACTTC.

The V gene is TRBV6-5, the J gene TRBJ2-7; 7 nucleotides match TRBD1. The CDR3 runs 16 residues. V was pared by 2 bases and J by 5 bases, with 12 bases of the junction left unmatched. CDR1 is MNHEY, CDR2 SVGAGI, per germline. The CDR3 is CASSYVFDRENNEQYF. CDR3 bases: TGTGCCAGCAGTTACGTCTTTGACAGGGAGAACAACGAGCAGTACTTC.

This chain links TRBV6-6 with TRBJ2-7; D may match TRBD1 or TRBD2 (5 bases each). The germline V and J ends were trimmed by 5 bases and 6 bases, with 17 bases remaining between them. The CDR3 is 14 amino acids. In germline, CDR1 is MNHNY, CDR2 SVGAGI (reference sequence). CDR3 sequence (DNA): TGTGCCAGCAGTGTCCGGGACCCCCCGGGCGAGCAGTACTTC. It yields the protein CASSVRDPPGEQYF.

Only a few counts were recorded for this clonotype. The chain carries TRBV29-1 and TRBJ2-7; D remains ambiguous. The V and J ends lost 6 bases and 5 bases respectively, with 14 bases between them. The CDR3 covers 12 residues. CDR1 SQVTM and CDR2 ANQGSEA come from the germline V gene. The CDR3, as DNA: TGCAGCGTGACTCTCGGCCGGGACGAGCAGTACTTC. The encoded protein is CSVTLGRDEQYF.